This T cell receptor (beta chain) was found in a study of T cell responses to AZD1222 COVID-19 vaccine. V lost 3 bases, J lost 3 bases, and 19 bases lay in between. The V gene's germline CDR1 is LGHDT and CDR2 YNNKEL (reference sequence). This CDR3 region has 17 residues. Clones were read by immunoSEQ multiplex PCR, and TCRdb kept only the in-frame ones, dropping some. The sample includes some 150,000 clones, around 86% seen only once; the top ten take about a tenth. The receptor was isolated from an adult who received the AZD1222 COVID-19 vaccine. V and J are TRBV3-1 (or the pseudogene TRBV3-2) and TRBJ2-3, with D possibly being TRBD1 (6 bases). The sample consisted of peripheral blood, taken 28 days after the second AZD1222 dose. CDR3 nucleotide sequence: TGTGCCAGCAGCCAGAAAACAGGGAGCGTCGGTACAGATACGCAGTATTTT. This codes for CASSQKTGSVGTDTQYF.